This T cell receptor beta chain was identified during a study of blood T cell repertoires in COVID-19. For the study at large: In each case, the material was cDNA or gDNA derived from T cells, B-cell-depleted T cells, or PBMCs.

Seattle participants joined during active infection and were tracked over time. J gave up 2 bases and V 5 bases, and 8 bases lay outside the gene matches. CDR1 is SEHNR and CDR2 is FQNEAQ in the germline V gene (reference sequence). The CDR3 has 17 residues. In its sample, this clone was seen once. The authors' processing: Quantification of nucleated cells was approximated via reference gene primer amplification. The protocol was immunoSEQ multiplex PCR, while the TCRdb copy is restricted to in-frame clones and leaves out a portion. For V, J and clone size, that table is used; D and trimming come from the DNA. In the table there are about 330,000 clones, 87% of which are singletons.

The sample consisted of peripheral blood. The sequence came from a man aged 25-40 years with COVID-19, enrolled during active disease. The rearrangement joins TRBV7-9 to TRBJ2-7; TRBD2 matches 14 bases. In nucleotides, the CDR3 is TGTGCCAGCAGCGGCCAGACTAGCGGGGGGGTCCCCTACGAGCAGTACTTC. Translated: CASSGQTSGGVPYEQYF. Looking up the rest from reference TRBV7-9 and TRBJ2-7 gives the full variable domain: DTGVSQNPRHKITKRGQNVTFRCDPISEHNRLYWYRQTLGQGPEFLTYFQNEAQLEKSRLLSDRFSAERPKGSFSTLEIQRTEQGDSAMYLCASSGQTSGGVPYEQYFGPGTRLTVT.